The rows below give T cell receptor beta chains drawn from one sample of a study of blood T cell repertoires in COVID-19. Measured with immunoSEQ multiplex PCR; TCRdb has only the in-frame clones, and not every one. The sample consists of about 190,000 clones, roughly 80% of them appearing once. Sequences were obtained from peripheral blood. These receptor sequences come from a man in his sixties with active or convalescent COVID-19. Each CDR3 is given with its conserved first and last residue.

CDR3 length	J gene	V gene	CDR3 protein
17	TRBJ2-3	TRBV7-6	CASSVASGGRPTDTQYF
14	TRBJ2-7	TRBV6-1	CASRGGSSGNEQYF
14	TRBJ1-2	TRBV6-5	CASRSGTGAYGYTF
12	TRBJ1-1	TRBV27	CASRQGSTEAFF
16	TRBJ2-7	TRBV2	CASRELAGGFGYEQYF
13	TRBJ2-7	TRBV4-1	CASSQLLSYEQYF
14	TRBJ2-1	TRBV28	CASSLGSGRAGQFF
13	TRBJ2-2	TRBV5-8	CASSFYNTGELFF
15	TRBJ2-3	TRBV7-9	CASSFHRQHTDTQYF
15	TRBJ2-7	TRBV9	CASSATVAGAYEQYF
13	TRBJ2-7	TRBV3-1/TRBV3-2	CASSQDRSYEQYF
16	TRBJ1-2	TRBV2	CASNLKSSGADYGYTF
17	TRBJ2-3	TRBV2	CASSEERDSPGWDTQYF
14	TRBJ2-1	TRBV10-3	CAISAREGRHEQFF
13	TRBJ1-2	TRBV24-1	CATSEQANYGYTF
14	TRBJ1-5	TRBV20-1	CSASIGSKDQPQHF
15	TRBJ2-5	TRBV19	CASSIDGTTQETQYF
14	TRBJ2-2	TRBV24-1	CATSDFTSTGELFF
16	TRBJ2-7	TRBV9	CASSATGVLSSYEQYF
12	TRBJ1-2	TRBV20-1	CSASPTDYGYTF
15	TRBJ1-4	TRBV5-8	CASSLEQFTNEKLFF
16	TRBJ2-2	TRBV19	CASSQGLRANTGELFF